This TCR beta chain emerged from a study of identical twins. This clonotype was counted between two and nine times. MiXCR, run by TCRdb on the 5' RACE reads, gives a single entry per CDR3 protein. The table has fewer than 500,000 distinct CDR3 sequences, roughly an eighth seen once. These data were likewise used in another study, on yellow fever vaccine responses in identical twins.

This TCR came from a young woman in good health. Sequenced material: CD4+ T cells sorted from blood.

The DNA of the CDR3 is TGTGCCAGCAGTTCCGCCGGGAGGGCCCTTGAGACCCAGTACTTC. Protein: CASSSAGRALETQYF. The chain recombines TRBV27 with TRBJ2-5, with 8 bases matching TRBD2. Trimming at V came to 4 bases and at J to 5 bases, leaving 9 bases not matched to a gene. Germline-derived CDR1 and CDR2 are MNHEY and SMNVEV (reference sequence). The CDR3 totals 15 residues.